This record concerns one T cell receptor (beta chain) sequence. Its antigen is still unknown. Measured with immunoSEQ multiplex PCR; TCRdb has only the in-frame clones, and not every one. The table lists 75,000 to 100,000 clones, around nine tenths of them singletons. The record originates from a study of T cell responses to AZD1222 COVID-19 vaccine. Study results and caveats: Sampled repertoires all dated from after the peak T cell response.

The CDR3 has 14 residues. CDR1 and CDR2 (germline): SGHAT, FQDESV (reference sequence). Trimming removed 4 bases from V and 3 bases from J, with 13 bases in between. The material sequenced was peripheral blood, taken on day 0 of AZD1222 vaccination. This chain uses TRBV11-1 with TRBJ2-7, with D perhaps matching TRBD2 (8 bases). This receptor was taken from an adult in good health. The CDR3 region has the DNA TGTGCCAGCAGCTCGGGAGGGGGCGGCTACGAGCAGTACTTC. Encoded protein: CASSSGGGGYEQYF.